The 23 T cell receptor beta chains below were found in one sample sequenced in a study of cytomegalovirus exposure and HLA in healthy donors. PCR primers comprised 60 Vbeta and 13 Jbeta primers. Sequencing was performed with immunoSEQ multiplex PCR; in TCRdb, only in-frame clones are kept and a portion is missing. The sample lists about 160,000 clones, 65% to 80% seen once, with about 4.3% in the top ten. The sequenced sample was PBMCs. The receptor source for this set is a man aged 18 to 29 in good health and CMV-seropositive.

To note about this clone: The sample contains more than one DNA sequence encoding this CDR3. The chain employs TRBV7-8 and TRBJ1-1; 11 bases are shared with TRBD1. Germline CDR1 SGHVS, CDR2 FQNEAQ. J gave up 1 base and V 5 bases, and 3 bases lay outside the gene matches. The CDR3 consists of 15 residues. The CDR3 sequence is CASSLGTGGNTEAFF. The CDR3 nucleotides are TGTGCCAGCAGCCTGGGGACAGGGGGGAACACTGAAGCTTTCTTT.

This clone has only a few counts. The chain couples TRBV30 to TRBJ1-2; D possibly corresponds to TRBD1 (6 bases). V dropped 4 bases and J dropped 4 bases, with 7 bases sitting between them. Per germline, CDR1 GTSNPN and CDR2 SVGIG (reference sequence). The CDR3 consists of 11 residues. Written as DNA, the CDR3 is TGTGCCTGGACGACAGGCTATGGCTACACCTTC. Encoded protein: CAWTTGYGYTF.

The J gene is TRBJ2-1, the V gene TRBV5-6, with TRBD1 matching over 9 bases. The germline CDR1 and CDR2 sequences are SGHDT and YYEEEE. V lost 4 bases and J lost 10; bases outside the gene matches: 9. CDR3 length: 14 residues. The CDR3 DNA reads TGTGCCAGCAGCACCGGGACAGGGATCGGCGAGCAGTTCTTC. Translated: CASSTGTGIGEQFF.

The chain joins TRBV4-1 to TRBJ1-1, with 8 bases that match TRBD1. Losses at the gene ends were 4 bases for V and 4 bases for J; bases not matched to a gene: 5. This CDR3 has 14 amino acids. The germline V gene encodes CDR1 MGHRA and CDR2 YSYEKL. CDR3 sequence reads: CASSPGQGTTEAFF. CDR3 DNA: TGCGCCAGCAGCCCCGGACAGGGTACCACTGAAGCTTTCTTT.

This sequence joins TRBV5-1 and TRBJ2-5; no clear D gene. Trimming removed 0 bases from V and 5 bases from J, with 5 bases in between. CDR1 is SGHRS and CDR2 is YFSETQ in the germline V gene. The CDR3 consists of 12 residues. CDR3 in amino acids: CASSLASETQYF. As DNA, the CDR3 is TGCGCCAGCAGCTTGGCGAGCGAGACCCAGTACTTC.

CDR3 residues: CASSSGLNTGELFF. The CDR3 DNA reads as TGTGCCAGCTCCTCAGGTCTTAACACCGGGGAGCTGTTTTTT. The chain couples TRBV7-3 to TRBJ2-2; D call uncertain. The CDR3 extends over 14 amino acids. V was cut by 8 bases and J by 2 bases, with 12 bases left in between. Germline V gene lookup returns CDR1 SGHTA and CDR2 FQGTGA.

There are a few counts of this clone. This rearrangement joins TRBV29-1 to TRBJ1-4, with D unclear. V was trimmed by 4 bases and J by 8 bases, leaving 8 bases between them. The V gene's germline CDR1 is SQVTM and CDR2 ANQGSEA. This CDR3 comprises 11 residues. Here the CDR3 DNA reads TGCAGCGTTGCTAGTGGGGAAAAACTGTTTTTT. It yields the protein CSVASGEKLFF.

As to this clone: Other DNA sequences from this sample encode an identical CDR3 as well. The chain links TRBV10-3 to TRBJ1-5; unclear D gene. CDR1 and CDR2 from the germline V gene are ENHRY and SYGVKD. The V and J ends lost 0 bases and 3 bases respectively, with 9 bases between them. This CDR3 contains 15 residues. The CDR3 reads CAISESAPSNQPQHF. CDR3 DNA: TGTGCCATCAGTGAGTCGGCTCCCTCCAATCAGCCCCAGCATTTT.

This clone was detected once. This chain connects TRBV7-2 to TRBJ1-2; possibly TRBD1 for D (5 bases). Germline loops: CDR1 SGHTA, CDR2 FQGNSA. Trimming shortened V by 5 bases and J by 0 bases, and 13 bases separated the two germline ends. The CDR3 has 15 residues. The CDR3 here is CASSTLTVSNYGYTF. The CDR3 DNA reads as TGTGCCAGCAGCACACTGACAGTATCTAACTATGGCTACACCTTC. Full variable domain (outside the CDR3, taken from reference TRBV7-2 and TRBJ1-2): GAGVSQSPSNKVTEKGKDVELRCDPISGHTALYWYRQSLGQGLEFLIYFQGNSAPDKSGLPSDRFSAERTGGSVSTLTIQRTQQEDSAVYLCASSTLTVSNYGYTFGSGTRLTVV.

The CDR3 region is CASSDSTYNEQFF. The CDR3 nucleotides are TGTGCCAGCAGCGACAGCACCTACAATGAGCAGTTCTTC. The chain links TRBV7-3 to TRBJ2-1; D might be TRBD1 (5 bases). Trimming took 5 bases from V and 2 from J, leaving 7 bases between them. There are 13 residues in the CDR3. CDR1 is SGHTA and CDR2 is FQGTGA in the germline V gene.

The rearrangement joins TRBV19 to TRBJ1-1; possible D gene TRBD1, 6 bases. V shed 5 bases and J shed 3 bases, with 10 bases lying between them. The CDR3 is made up of 13 amino acids. The V gene's germline CDR1 is LNHDA and CDR2 SQIVND (reference sequence). CDR3: CASSAAGDTEAFF. For the CDR3, the DNA is TGTGCCAGTAGTGCCGCAGGGGACACTGAAGCTTTCTTT.

This clone showed up just a few times. The rearrangement uses TRBV12-5 and TRBJ1-1; TRBD1 aligns across 8 bases. J lost 3 bases, V lost 4 bases, and 16 bases had no gene match. In germline, CDR1 is LGHNT, CDR2 FRNRAP. The CDR3 consists of 18 residues. CDR3 residues: CASGWTGWVRGDDTEAFF. In nucleotides, the CDR3 is TGTGCTAGTGGTTGGACAGGGTGGGTTCGTGGGGATGACACTGAAGCTTTCTTT. Full variable domain (remainder filled in from reference TRBV12-5 and TRBJ1-1): DARVTQTPRHKVTEMGQEVTMRCQPILGHNTVFWYRQTMMQGLELLAYFRNRAPLDDSGMPKDRFSAEMPDATLATLKIQPSEPRDSAVYFCASGWTGWVRGDDTEAFFGQGTRLTVV.

The V and J genes are TRBV27 and TRBJ2-1; no reliable D call. V was trimmed by 6 bases and J by 1 base, leaving 7 bases between them. The CDR3 covers 13 residues. Germline values: CDR1 MNHEY, CDR2 SMNVEV (reference sequence). The CDR3 protein is CASSHSSYNEQFF. CDR3 in DNA: TGTGCCAGCAGCCACAGTTCCTACAATGAGCAGTTCTTC.

The chain joins TRBV6-6 to TRBJ1-6, with 7 bases identical to TRBD1. J gave up 9 bases and V 6 bases, and 11 bases lay outside the gene matches. The CDR3 has 15 residues. The germline V gene has CDR1 MNHNY and CDR2 SVGAGI (reference sequence). This CDR3 reads CASSPGGGSTSPLHF. The CDR3 region has the DNA TGTGCCAGCAGCCCAGGAGGGGGCTCTACTTCACCCCTCCACTTT.

The chain joins TRBV9 to TRBJ2-3, with D maybe TRBD2 (5 bases). V dropped 5 bases and J dropped 0 bases, with 13 bases sitting between them. Germline lookup yields CDR1 SGDLS and CDR2 YYNGEE. The CDR3 has 15 residues. CDR3 region: CASRAARRSTDTQYF. CDR3 nucleotide sequence: TGTGCCAGCAGAGCCGCCCGGAGGAGCACAGATACGCAGTATTTT.

Of note for this clone: Other DNA variants within this sample encode the same CDR3. The chain joins TRBV5-4 to TRBJ2-1, with 11 positions matching TRBD2. The CDR3 consists of 16 residues. Germline V lookup: CDR1 SGHNT, CDR2 YYREEE (reference sequence). V lost 0 bases, J lost 4 bases, and 3 bases stayed unmatched. The CDR3 DNA reads as TGTGCCAGCAGCTTGGGAGGGACTAGCGGATACAATGAGCAGTTCTTC. It encodes CASSLGGTSGYNEQFF. Combining the CDR3 with reference TRBV5-4 and TRBJ2-1 gives the whole variable domain ETGVTQSPTHLIKTRGQQVTLRCSSQSGHNTVSWYQQALGQGPQFIFQYYREEENGRGNFPPRFSGLQFPNYSSELNVNALELDDSALYLCASSLGGTSGYNEQFFGPGTRLTVL.

The gene calls are TRBV27 and TRBJ2-5; 13 bases line up with TRBD2. Germline CDR1 is MNHEY and CDR2 is SMNVEV (reference sequence). V lost 5 bases, J lost 5 bases, and 20 bases stayed unmatched. There are 20 residues in the CDR3. The CDR3 region has the DNA TGTGCCAGCAGTGCCAAGACAGGGGGCGGACTAGCGGGAGTGCGGGAGACCCAGTACTTC. Its translation: CASSAKTGGGLAGVRETQYF.

V is TRBV2 and J is TRBJ2-7; 7 bases line up with TRBD1. The germline CDR1 and CDR2 sequences are SNHLY and FYNNEI. This CDR3 has 15 amino acids. J was trimmed by 0 bases and V by 6 bases; bases with no gene match: 8. The DNA of the CDR3 is TGTGCCAGCAGCGGTACGGGACAGAGCTCCTACGAGCAGTACGTC. Translation: CASSGTGQSSYEQYV.

The rearrangement uses TRBV7-8 and TRBJ1-5; TRBD1 matches at 10 bases. This CDR3 is 16 amino acids long. Trimming cost V 1 base and J 0 bases; bases outside gene matches: 0. Germline V lookup: CDR1 SGHVS, CDR2 FQNEAQ. The CDR3 loop is CASSLGTGGSNQPQHF. CDR3 sequence (DNA): TGTGCCAGCAGCTTAGGGACAGGGGGTAGCAATCAGCCCCAGCATTTT.

The gene calls are TRBV19 and TRBJ2-1; D unclear. This CDR3 comprises 12 residues. Germline-derived CDR1 and CDR2 are LNHDA and SQIVND (reference sequence). Trimming took off 0 bases at V and 12 bases at J, with 9 bases between the two ends. The CDR3 sequence is CASSIDRHRQFF. For the CDR3, the DNA is TGTGCCAGTAGTATAGATAGACACCGGCAGTTCTTC.

V and J are TRBV19 and TRBJ1-1, with D maybe TRBD1 (5 bases). The CDR3 extends over 14 amino acids. The germline gives CDR1 LNHDA, CDR2 SQIVND (reference sequence). The ends were cut back, 3 bases at V and 5 bases at J, with 13 bases in the middle. The DNA of the CDR3 is TGTGCCAGTAGTATGAGTGGGCGGGGGACTGAAGCTTTCTTT. Protein: CASSMSGRGTEAFF.

This chain connects TRBV4-1 to TRBJ2-2; D uncertain. Trimming cost V 6 bases and J 3 bases, with 8 bases left between them. The CDR3 length is 13 residues. Germline CDR1 reads MGHRA; CDR2 reads YSYEKL. CDR3 sequence: CASSEADTGELFF. CDR3 nucleotides: TGCGCCAGCAGTGAGGCGGACACCGGGGAGCTGTTTTTT.

The CDR3 region is CASSQKGQGYGYTF. DNA of the CDR3: TGCGCCAGCAGCCAAAAAGGACAGGGGTATGGCTACACCTTC. The V and J genes are TRBV4-1 and TRBJ1-2; TRBD1 matches at 9 bases. This CDR3 is 14 amino acids long. V gave up 2 bases and J gave up 5 bases; unmatched junction bases: 3. Germline CDR1 is MGHRA and CDR2 is YSYEKL.